The TCR beta chain under discussion was sequenced for a study of blood T cell repertoires in COVID-19 (dated by TCRdb to 2018 to 2020). With regard to the full study: Samples from collaborators originated in the United States, Italy and Spain and spanned both the acute and convalescent phases of COVID-19. A de-identified subject ID, COVID-19 status, age in years and sex were almost always included in the sample metadata. Subjects who had been exposed to COVID-19, were actively infected with it, or had recovered from it provided the deeply sampled blood TCRbeta repertoires that made up the dataset. Samples were obtained from the ongoing ImmuneRACE study (first 160 participants) and from approximately 1,200 subjects provided by 6 global collaborators. Where HLA class I and class II types were available, the types were taken from metadata supplied by the sample provider, not from assay-based typing. The material from the prospective study consisted of cDNA or gDNA derived from T cells, B-cell-depleted T cells, or PBMCs. The repertoires were released in a freely available public database meant as a resource for research on the immune response to SARS-CoV-2.

The CDR3, cysteine through phenylalanine, is 14 amino acids long. The read is trimmed to its CDR3 DNA, 42 bases read in frame from base 1. CDR1 and CDR2 were assigned from the germline V gene as SGHRS and YFSETQ. The trim is 4 bases for V and 5 bases for J, with a gap of 15 bases between the germline ends. TCRbeta CDR3 regions were amplified from genomic DNA by means of the immunoSEQ Assay, a bias-controlled multiplex PCR. In the authors' own workflow: The number of nucleated cells in each sample was estimated from the amplification of reference gene primers within the assay. To quantify the absolute abundance of each unique TCRbeta CDR3 rearrangement, sequence reads were collapsed and filtered. Productive Simpson clonality was computed per sample as the square root of Simpson's diversity index over productive rearrangements. Drawn from immuneACCESS, this table holds only the in-frame rearrangements with V and J called that TCRdb kept. Clones are partly lost; checked studies trace under half to an unresolved V gene and leave the rest unexplained. The V and J calls and clone size are taken from that table; D and trimming were inferred from the DNA. The sample contains roughly 400,000 clones, 90% of them found a single time. The ten top clones hold approximately 0.55% of the sample.

Results the study describes overall, beyond this receptor: The amount of clinical and demographic metadata varied by source and participant and was provided uncurated.

In the prospective study, participants were roughly 18 to 100 years old, resided in about two dozen geographic areas of the United States, and were enrolled through a virtual design. To assign participants to cohorts, the prospective study relied on clinical history that participants themselves reported in a screening survey and a study questionnaire. Recovered participants in ImmuneRACE Cohort 3 were defined by two consecutive negative NP/OP PCR tests, clearance by a healthcare professional, or resolution of symptoms. Mobile phlebotomists in the prospective study collected whole blood, serum and a nasopharyngeal or oropharyngeal swab from every participant. Participants in the prospective study had the option to provide additional blood draws and questionnaires over a roughly 2-month period. Before DNA extraction, prospective study blood samples were shipped either frozen or at room temperature.

About this clone: The specificity of this receptor is unknown. No base quality values were provided; no much bigger clone lies one nucleotide off.

This clonotype was obtained from a man between 18 and 35 years old who had recovered from COVID-19. Recombination linked TRBV5-1 to TRBJ1-1; a weak D assignment points to TRBD1 (6 bases agree). Input material: PBMCs or T cells enriched from blood (not recorded which). The sequenced DNA: TGCGCCAGCAGCGAGGGACAAGTATCTACTGAAGCTTTCTTT. It encodes CASSEGQVSTEAFF.